Below, 13 T cell receptor beta chains from the same sample are listed, as sequenced in a study of cytomegalovirus exposure and HLA in healthy donors. Primers included in the PCR were 60 Vbeta and 13 Jbeta primers. Some clones are missing from TCRdb's copy, which holds only in-frame ones; the method was immunoSEQ multiplex PCR. The sample holds 150,000 to 200,000 clones, roughly 82% seen once. The sample was PBMCs. Receptors originate from a woman aged 25 to 39 in good health and CMV-seronegative.

The genes are TRBV5-1 and TRBJ2-5; 11 nucleotides align to TRBD2. The trim removed 2 bases at V and 4 bases at J, leaving 4 bases unmatched. From germline, CDR1 is SGHRS and CDR2 YFSETQ. This CDR3 is 15 amino acids long. The CDR3 loop is CASSLSLAGGETQYF. CDR3 DNA sequence: TGCGCCAGCAGCTTAAGCCTAGCGGGAGGAGAGACCCAGTACTTC.

The J gene is TRBJ2-7, the V gene TRBV7-2; TRBD2 might be the D (5 bases). The germline V gene encodes CDR1 SGHTA and CDR2 FQGNSA. The CDR3 has 13 residues. V was trimmed by 3 bases and J by 4 bases, leaving 10 bases between them. The CDR3 DNA sequence: TGTGCCAGCAGCTTCGGGATATGGTACGAGCAGTACTTC. This gives the protein CASSFGIWYEQYF.

This chain links TRBV5-4 with TRBJ2-7; D might be TRBD1 (6 bases). V lost 4 bases and J lost 2, with 16 bases in between. Per the germline V gene, CDR1 is SGHNT and CDR2 is YYREEE (reference sequence). CDR3 length: 15 residues. This chain's CDR3 is CASSRNRQEPYEQYF. The CDR3 region has the DNA TGTGCCAGCAGCAGGAACCGACAGGAGCCCTACGAGCAGTACTTC. Combining the CDR3 with reference TRBV5-4 and TRBJ2-7 gives the whole variable domain ETGVTQSPTHLIKTRGQQVTLRCSSQSGHNTVSWYQQALGQGPQFIFQYYREEENGRGNFPPRFSGLQFPNYSSELNVNALELDDSALYLCASSRNRQEPYEQYFGPGTRLTVT.

The chain couples TRBV19 to TRBJ1-1; the match to TRBD1 covers 7 bases. CDR1 LNHDA and CDR2 SQIVND come from the germline V gene (reference sequence). V trimming: 10 bases; J trimming: 10 bases; junction bases outside the gene matches: 12. This CDR3 comprises 12 residues. DNA for the CDR3: TGTGCCACCAAGACAGGGAAGGGGTCAGCTTTCTTT. This codes for CATKTGKGSAFF.

V usage is TRBV18 and J usage is TRBJ2-7, with D possibly matching TRBD1 (5 bases). This CDR3 has 14 amino acids. V lost 3 bases and J lost 8, with 17 bases in between. Germline loops: CDR1 KGHSH, CDR2 LQKENI. CDR3: CASSPPWGEVKQYF. The CDR3, as DNA: TGTGCCAGCTCACCCCCTTGGGGCGAGGTGAAGCAGTACTTC.

The chain links TRBV27 to TRBJ2-7; maybe TRBD1 (5 bases). The CDR3 is 13 amino acids. The germline V and J ends were trimmed by 6 bases and 2 bases, with 11 bases remaining between them. Germline CDR1 reads MNHEY; CDR2 reads SMNVEV (reference sequence). The CDR3 loop is CASRGPPTYEQYF. The CDR3 bases are TGTGCCAGCAGGGGGCCTCCTACCTACGAGCAGTACTTC.

The rearrangement uses TRBV11-2 and TRBJ1-1, with unresolved D. The CDR3 consists of 13 residues. The V end was cut by 5 bases, the J end by 8 bases, with 15 bases between. Germline assignment: CDR1 SGHAT and CDR2 FQNNGV. CDR3 loop: CASSRVLRVEAFF. The DNA for the CDR3 is TGTGCCAGCAGCAGAGTCCTCCGGGTGGAAGCTTTCTTT.

This chain uses TRBV4-3 with TRBJ2-7; TRBD2 aligns across 12 bases. Trimming took 1 base from V and 6 from J; bases not matched to a gene: 13. CDR1 is LGHNA and CDR2 is YSLEER in the germline V gene. This CDR3 contains 18 residues. The CDR3 nucleotides read TGCGCCAGCAGCCAAGGACTAGCGGGAGAAATCCTAAGTGCCGAGCAGTACTTC. This codes for CASSQGLAGEILSAEQYF.

This sequence joins TRBV7-8 and TRBJ2-1; D might be TRBD2 (5 bases). CDR1 and CDR2 from the germline V gene are SGHVS and FQNEAQ. V was shortened by 5 bases and J by 6 bases, with 17 bases between the two germline ends. CDR3 size: 15 residues. The CDR3 sequence is CASSTSDFMPNEQFF. For the CDR3, the DNA is TGTGCCAGCAGCACCTCGGACTTTATGCCCAATGAGCAGTTCTTC.

The chain links TRBV29-1 to TRBJ1-1, with TRBD1 as a possible D gene (5 bases). CDR3 length: 16 amino acids. Trimming left V 7 bases short and J 0 bases short, with 21 bases between. Germline V CDR1 and CDR2: SQVTM, ANQGSEA. For the CDR3, the DNA is TGCAGCGGCCGCCCCCTACAGGCCGATCTGAACACTGAAGCTTTCTTT. As protein: CSGRPLQADLNTEAFF.

This sequence joins TRBV19 and TRBJ1-1; the match to TRBD1 covers 8 bases. There are 13 residues in the CDR3. Trimming cost V 8 bases and J 8 bases; bases outside gene matches: 10. Germline values: CDR1 LNHDA, CDR2 SQIVND (reference sequence). CDR3 region: CASSDQGASEAFF. The CDR3 region has the DNA TGTGCCAGTTCTGATCAGGGGGCATCGGAAGCTTTCTTT.

The gene calls are TRBV30 and TRBJ2-1, with 12 bases matching TRBD2. V shed 3 bases and J 9 bases; nucleotides not matched to a gene: 3. The CDR3 is made up of 13 amino acids. Germline-derived CDR1 and CDR2 are GTSNPN and SVGIG (reference sequence). CDR3 DNA sequence: TGTGCCTGGAGACTAGCGGGAGGTAGTGAGCAGTTCTTC. It codes for CAWRLAGGSEQFF.

This rearrangement joins TRBV11-2 to TRBJ2-3; D not certain. In germline, CDR1 is SGHAT, CDR2 FQNNGV. V lost 1 base and J 6 bases, leaving 14 bases between the germline ends. The CDR3 has 15 residues. CDR3 amino acids: CASSLGSLSLDTQYF. CDR3 nucleotide sequence: TGTGCCAGCAGCTTAGGCAGTCTTTCCTTGGATACGCAGTATTTT.